The 18 T cell receptor beta chains listed next were all sequenced from one sample in a study of T cell clonotyping in hematopoietic cell transplantation. Some clones are missing from TCRdb's copy, which holds only in-frame ones; the method was immunoSEQ multiplex PCR. The sample includes roughly 6,500 clones, 89% seen only once; the top ten take about 7.8%. The sample consisted of peripheral blood mononuclear cells, taken 100 days after allogeneic stem cell transplant. These receptors were obtained from a male patient aged 35-50 years who had an allogeneic stem cell transplant from an unrelated donor, so the T cells may come from the graft donor. Some clones in this sample may be carry-over from other donors' samples.

The CDR3: CASRRAGGLQETQYF. The CDR3 DNA reads TGCGCCAGCAGACGAGCGGGGGGGCTCCAAGAGACCCAGTACTTC. This chain connects TRBV5-1 to TRBJ2-5, with TRBD2 matching 10 bases. Germline V CDR1 and CDR2: SGHRS, YFSETQ. V shed 5 bases, J shed 1 base, and the junction held 5 bases outside the gene matches. This CDR3 contains 15 residues.

The J gene is TRBJ1-2, the V gene TRBV6-4; TRBD1 aligns across 11 bases. CDR3 length equals 15 residues. With 2 bases clipped from V and 8 bases from J, the junction kept 7 bases outside the gene matches. CDR1 and CDR2 from the germline V gene are MRHNA and SNTAGT. The CDR3 loop is CASSDTGQGVGGYTF. CDR3 sequence (DNA): TGTGCCAGCAGTGACACGGGACAGGGGGTAGGAGGCTACACCTTC.

CDR3 region: CASSFYLLLETDGYTF. The CDR3 DNA sequence: TGCGCCAGCAGCTTCTATTTATTACTAGAAACTGATGGCTACACCTTC. The chain carries TRBV5-1 and TRBJ1-2; no reliable D call. Germline CDR1 SGHRS, CDR2 YFSETQ. This CDR3 contains 16 residues. V was pared by 2 bases and J by 6 bases, with 20 bases between.

This rearrangement joins TRBV25-1 to TRBJ2-7; 9 bases are shared with TRBD1. This CDR3 contains 18 residues. In germline, CDR1 is MGHDK, CDR2 SYGVNS. With 3 bases clipped from V and 1 base from J, the junction kept 13 bases outside the gene matches. The CDR3 is CASSEGGTGTGNSYEQYF. In DNA, the CDR3 is TGTGCCAGCAGTGAGGGTGGGACCGGGACAGGGAATTCCTACGAGCAGTACTTC.

J is TRBJ2-5 and V is TRBV18; D ambiguous. Germline loops: CDR1 KGHSH, CDR2 LQKENI. V shed 0 bases and J shed 4 bases, with 6 bases lying between them. The CDR3 consists of 13 residues. CDR3 DNA: TGTGCCAGCTCACCACCGAGGAGAGAGACCCAGTACTTC. This sequence encodes CASSPPRRETQYF.

The chain employs TRBV19 and TRBJ1-5; a weak D match, TRBD1 (5 bases). Trimming stripped 3 bases from V and 6 bases from J, with 15 bases between. Germline CDR1 is LNHDA and CDR2 is SQIVND (reference sequence). The CDR3 runs 15 residues. CDR3 DNA sequence: TGTGCCAGTAGTATGCAGGGTTCGTTGGGTCAGCCCCAGCATTTT. This translates into CASSMQGSLGQPQHF.

This chain joins TRBV29-1 and TRBJ2-7; D is possibly TRBD1 (5 bases). The CDR3 is 13 residues long. The V and J ends lost 0 bases and 5 bases respectively, with 11 bases between them. Germline V gene sequence: CDR1 SQVTM, CDR2 ANQGSEA. The DNA for the CDR3 is TGCAGCGTTGAAGACCCAGGGTTGGACGAGCAGTACTTC. It translates to CSVEDPGLDEQYF.

The chain has TRBV29-1 and TRBJ1-2; D not certain. In germline, CDR1 is SQVTM, CDR2 ANQGSEA. There are 13 residues in the CDR3. Trimming took off 3 bases at V and 2 bases at J, with 10 bases between the two ends. For the CDR3, the DNA is TGCAGCGTTGAGAGGGATCCGAACTATGGCTACACCTTC. This codes for CSVERDPNYGYTF.

The chain is built from TRBV2 and TRBJ2-3, with TRBD1 matching 7 bases. This CDR3 spans 17 amino acids. CDR1 and CDR2 from the germline V gene are SNHLY and FYNNEI. V lost 6 bases, J lost 0 bases, and 12 bases stayed unmatched. This CDR3 is CASRNSPQGISTDTQYF. The CDR3 coding sequence is TGTGCCAGCAGGAACTCTCCACAGGGGATAAGCACAGATACGCAGTATTTT.

The V gene is TRBV28, the J gene TRBJ2-3; D gene unclear. Trimming removed 7 bases at V and 4 bases at J, with 12 bases between. This CDR3 is built from 13 residues. From germline, CDR1 is MDHEN and CDR2 SYDVKM. CDR3 sequence (DNA): TGTGCCAGCAAAGGCAGGTGGGCAGATACGCAGTATTTT. Protein sequence: CASKGRWADTQYF.

This rearrangement joins TRBV6-6 to TRBJ1-1, with D hard to call. The CDR3 extends over 13 amino acids. Trimming left V 5 bases short and J 7 bases short, with 14 bases between. Germline lookup yields CDR1 MNHNY and CDR2 SVGAGI (reference sequence). The CDR3 DNA reads TGTGCCAGCAGTGGAGATGCGGGGATTGAAGCTTTCTTT. It specifies CASSGDAGIEAFF.

The chain is built from TRBV6-5 and TRBJ2-1; no firm D call. Between the trimmed V and J ends, which lost 8 bases and 6 bases, there was a span of 17 bases. The V gene's germline CDR1 is MNHEY and CDR2 SVGAGI. The CDR3 has 14 amino acids. CDR3 bases: TGTGCCAGCTGGCCTAGGACCGCGGCCAATGAGCAGTTCTTC. Residues: CASWPRTAANEQFF.

Only one count was recorded for this clone. The chain links TRBV2 to TRBJ1-2; the match to TRBD1 covers 10 bases. Germline V gene lookup returns CDR1 SNHLY and CDR2 FYNNEI. Trimming took 7 bases from V and 2 from J; bases not matched to a gene: 7. CDR3 length equals 15 residues. The CDR3 loop reads CASTQGTGANYGYTF. The CDR3 DNA reads as TGTGCCAGCACACAGGGGACAGGGGCGAACTATGGCTACACCTTC.

This chain joins TRBV30 and TRBJ1-4; no clear D. Trimming shortened V by 0 bases and J by 4 bases, and 9 bases separated the two germline ends. The CDR3 is 14 residues long. Germline assignment: CDR1 GTSNPN and CDR2 SVGIG (reference sequence). The CDR3 DNA is TGTGCCTGGAGTGTTGGTTTTAATAATGAAAAACTGTTTTTT. This encodes CAWSVGFNNEKLFF.

This clone was seen just once. Here the CDR3 DNA reads TGTGCCAGCTCACCCCGACGCGGAGGACAGTTGCCCACAGATACGCAGTATTTT. This sequence encodes CASSPRRGGQLPTDTQYF. The genes are TRBV18 and TRBJ2-3; possibly TRBD1 for D (6 bases). V lost 3 bases and J lost 2, with 21 bases in between. Germline values: CDR1 KGHSH, CDR2 LQKENI. The CDR3 length is 18 residues.

This chain links TRBV29-1 with TRBJ1-2; perhaps TRBD1 as D (6 bases). Trimming took off 6 bases at V and 5 bases at J, with 16 bases between the two ends. Germline V lookup: CDR1 SQVTM, CDR2 ANQGSEA. The CDR3 has 13 residues. As DNA, the CDR3 is TGCAGCGTGACCGTACAGGGAACGTATGGCTACACCTTC. It is translated as CSVTVQGTYGYTF.

The chain links TRBV11-2 to TRBJ2-7, with D possibly TRBD2 on 6 matching bases. CDR3 size: 14 residues. The germline CDR1 and CDR2 sequences are SGHAT and FQNNGV. Trimming cost V 3 bases and J 6 bases, with 15 bases left between them. The CDR3 nucleotides are TGTGCCAGCAGCTTGGCCACTTTAGCGGCCGAGCAGTACTTC. Amino acid sequence: CASSLATLAAEQYF. Based on the CDR3 plus reference TRBV11-2 and TRBJ2-7, the full variable domain is EAGVAQSPRYKIIEKRQSVAFWCNPISGHATLYWYQQILGQGPKLLIQFQNNGVVDDSQLPKDRFSAERLKGVDSTLKIQPAKLEDSAVYLCASSLATLAAEQYFGPGTRLTVT.

Comments on this clone: Other nucleotide sequences from this sample produce the same CDR3. The CDR3 region has the DNA TGTGCCAGCAGCCTGCGACAGAATAATGAAAAACTGTTTTTT. Translation: CASSLRQNNEKLFF. The chain recombines TRBV7-2 with TRBJ1-4; D is possibly TRBD1 (5 bases). V lost 5 bases to trimming and J lost 4 bases, with 11 bases between them. CDR1 SGHTA and CDR2 FQGNSA come from the germline V gene. The CDR3 totals 14 residues.